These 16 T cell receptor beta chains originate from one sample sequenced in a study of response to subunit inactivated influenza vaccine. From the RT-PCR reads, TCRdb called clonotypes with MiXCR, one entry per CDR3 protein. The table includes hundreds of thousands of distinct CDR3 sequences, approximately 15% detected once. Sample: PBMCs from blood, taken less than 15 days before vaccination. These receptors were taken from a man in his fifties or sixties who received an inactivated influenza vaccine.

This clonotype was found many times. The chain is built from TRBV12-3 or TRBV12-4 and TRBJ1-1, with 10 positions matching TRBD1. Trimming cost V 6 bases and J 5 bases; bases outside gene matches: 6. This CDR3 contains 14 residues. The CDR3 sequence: CASRQDRGRTEAFF. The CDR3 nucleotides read TGTGCCAGCAGACAGGACAGGGGGAGAACTGAAGCTTTCTTT.

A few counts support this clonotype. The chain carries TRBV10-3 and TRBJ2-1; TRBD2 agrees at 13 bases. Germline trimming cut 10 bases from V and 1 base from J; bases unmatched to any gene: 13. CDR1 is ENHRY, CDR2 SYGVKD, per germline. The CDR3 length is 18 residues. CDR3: CATTPGLAGFWSYNEQFF. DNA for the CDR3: TGTGCCACAACACCGGGACTAGCGGGATTTTGGTCCTACAATGAGCAGTTCTTC.

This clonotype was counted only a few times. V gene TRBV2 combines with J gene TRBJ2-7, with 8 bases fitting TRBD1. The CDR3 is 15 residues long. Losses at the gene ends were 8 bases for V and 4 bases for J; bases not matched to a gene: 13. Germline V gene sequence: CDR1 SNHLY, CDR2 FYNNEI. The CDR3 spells CASSSTETGEYEQYF. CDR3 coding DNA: TGTGCCAGCTCCAGCACTGAGACAGGGGAATACGAGCAGTACTTC.

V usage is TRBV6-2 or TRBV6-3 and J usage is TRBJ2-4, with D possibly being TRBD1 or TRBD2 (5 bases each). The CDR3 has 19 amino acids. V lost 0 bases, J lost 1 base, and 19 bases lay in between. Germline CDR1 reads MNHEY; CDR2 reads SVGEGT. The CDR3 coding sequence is TGTGCCAGCAGTTACTCCGGGACGGTTGATTGGGGGGCCAAAAACATTCAGTACTTC. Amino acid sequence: CASSYSGTVDWGAKNIQYF.

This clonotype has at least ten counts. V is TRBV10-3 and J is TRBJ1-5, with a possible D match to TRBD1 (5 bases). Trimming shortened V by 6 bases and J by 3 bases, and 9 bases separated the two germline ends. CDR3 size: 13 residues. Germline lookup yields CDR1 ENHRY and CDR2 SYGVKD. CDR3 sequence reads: CAISQGPNQPQHF. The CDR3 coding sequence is TGTGCCATCAGCCAGGGCCCCAATCAGCCCCAGCATTTT.

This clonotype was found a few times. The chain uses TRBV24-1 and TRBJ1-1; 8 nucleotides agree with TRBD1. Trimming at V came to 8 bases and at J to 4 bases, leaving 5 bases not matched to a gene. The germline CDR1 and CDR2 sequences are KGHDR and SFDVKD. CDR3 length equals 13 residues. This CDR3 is CATTDRGFTEAFF. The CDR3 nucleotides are TGTGCCACCACTGACAGGGGTTTCACTGAAGCTTTCTTT.

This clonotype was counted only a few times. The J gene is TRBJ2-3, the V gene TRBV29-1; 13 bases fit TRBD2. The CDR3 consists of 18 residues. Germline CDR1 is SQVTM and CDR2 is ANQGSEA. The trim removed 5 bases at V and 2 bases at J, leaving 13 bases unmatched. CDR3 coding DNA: TGCAGCGTTAACGGACTAGCGGGAGTTCGAGGATCCACAGATACGCAGTATTTT. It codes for CSVNGLAGVRGSTDTQYF.

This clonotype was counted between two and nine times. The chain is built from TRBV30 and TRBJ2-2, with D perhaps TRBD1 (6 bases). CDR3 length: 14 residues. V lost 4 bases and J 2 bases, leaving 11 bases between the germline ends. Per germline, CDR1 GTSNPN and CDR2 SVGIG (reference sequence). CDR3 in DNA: TGTGCCTGGACCGGGACACCCAACACCGGGGAGCTGTTTTTT. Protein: CAWTGTPNTGELFF.

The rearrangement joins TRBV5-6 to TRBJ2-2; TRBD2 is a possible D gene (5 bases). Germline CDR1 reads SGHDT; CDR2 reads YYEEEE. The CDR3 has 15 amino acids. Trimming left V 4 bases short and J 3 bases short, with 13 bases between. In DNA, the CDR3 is TGTGCCAGCAGCGTGGGAGTCGCAGACACCGGGGAGCTGTTTTTT. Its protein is CASSVGVADTGELFF.

Here the CDR3 reads CASSPGGSLTNEKLFF. The CDR3 bases are TGTGCCAGCAGTCCCGGTGGCAGTTTAACTAATGAAAAACTGTTTTTT. The V call is TRBV28, the J call TRBJ1-4; no clear D gene. The ends were cut back, 5 bases at V and 1 base at J, with 14 bases in the middle. The CDR3 runs 16 residues. The germline V gene has CDR1 MDHEN and CDR2 SYDVKM.

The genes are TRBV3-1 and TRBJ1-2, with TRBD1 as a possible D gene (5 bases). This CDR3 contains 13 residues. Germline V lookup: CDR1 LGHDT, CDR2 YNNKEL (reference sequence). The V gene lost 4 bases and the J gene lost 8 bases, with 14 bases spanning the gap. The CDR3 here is CASSPTGTQGYTF. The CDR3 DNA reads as TGTGCCAGCAGCCCTACAGGAACCCAAGGCTACACCTTC.

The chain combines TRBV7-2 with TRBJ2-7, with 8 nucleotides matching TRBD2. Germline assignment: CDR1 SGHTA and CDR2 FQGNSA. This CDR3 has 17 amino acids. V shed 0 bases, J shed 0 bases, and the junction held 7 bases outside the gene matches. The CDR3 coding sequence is TGTGCCAGCAGCTTAGCCGGGAGGGCCAGGGGCTCCTACGAGCAGTACTTC. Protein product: CASSLAGRARGSYEQYF.

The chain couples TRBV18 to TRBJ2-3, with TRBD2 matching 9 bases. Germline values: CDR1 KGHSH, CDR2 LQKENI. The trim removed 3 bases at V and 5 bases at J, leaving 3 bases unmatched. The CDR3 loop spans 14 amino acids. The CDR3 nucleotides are TGTGCCAGCTCACCGGCGGGGGGGCAAGATACGCAGTATTTT. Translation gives CASSPAGGQDTQYF.

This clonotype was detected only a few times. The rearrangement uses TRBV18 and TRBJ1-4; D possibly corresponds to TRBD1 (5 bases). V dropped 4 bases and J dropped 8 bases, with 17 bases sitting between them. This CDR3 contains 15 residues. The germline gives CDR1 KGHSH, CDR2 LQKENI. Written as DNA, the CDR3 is TGTGCCAGCTCACGATCCGGGGGAGGAGAAGAAAAACTGTTTTTT. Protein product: CASSRSGGGEEKLFF.

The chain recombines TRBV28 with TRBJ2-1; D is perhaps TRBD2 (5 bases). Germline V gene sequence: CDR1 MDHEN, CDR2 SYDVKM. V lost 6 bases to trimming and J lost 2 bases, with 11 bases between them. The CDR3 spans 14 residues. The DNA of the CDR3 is TGTGCCAGCAGGGGGAGTCCAACCTACAATGAGCAGTTCTTC. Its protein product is CASRGSPTYNEQFF.

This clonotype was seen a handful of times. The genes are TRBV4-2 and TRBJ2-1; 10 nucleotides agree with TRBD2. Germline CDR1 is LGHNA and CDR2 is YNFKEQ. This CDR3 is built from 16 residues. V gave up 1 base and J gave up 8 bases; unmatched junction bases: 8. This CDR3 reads CASSQARASGSDEQFF. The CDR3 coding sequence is TGTGCCAGCAGCCAAGCCAGGGCTAGCGGGAGCGATGAGCAGTTCTTC.